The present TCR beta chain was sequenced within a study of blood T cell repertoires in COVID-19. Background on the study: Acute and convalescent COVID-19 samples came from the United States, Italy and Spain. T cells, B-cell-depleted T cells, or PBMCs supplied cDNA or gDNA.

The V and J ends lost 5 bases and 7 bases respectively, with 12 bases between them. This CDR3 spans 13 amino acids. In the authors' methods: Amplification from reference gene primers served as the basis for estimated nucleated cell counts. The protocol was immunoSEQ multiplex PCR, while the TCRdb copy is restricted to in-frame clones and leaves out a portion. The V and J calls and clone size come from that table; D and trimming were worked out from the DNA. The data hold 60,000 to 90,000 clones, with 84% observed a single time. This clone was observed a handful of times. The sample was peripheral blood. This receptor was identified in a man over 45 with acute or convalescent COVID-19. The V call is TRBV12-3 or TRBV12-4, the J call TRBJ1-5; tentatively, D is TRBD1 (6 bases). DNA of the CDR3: TGTGCCAGCAGTAGTACAGGGTACCAGCCCCAGCATTTT. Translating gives CASSSTGYQPQHF.